The TCR beta chain described here comes from a study of CD8 T cells in ankylosing spondylitis. V lost 3 bases and J lost 4, with 16 bases in between. The CDR3 sequence is 15 residues long. The germline gives CDR1 DFQATT, CDR2 SNEGSKA (reference sequence). This clonotype was counted ten times or more. TCRdb reanalysed the 5' RACE reads using MiXCR and keeps one entry per CDR3 protein. This repertoire shows 25,000 to 40,000 distinct CDR3 sequences, 7.2% found once; its top ten account for more than 9%. The V call is TRBV20-1, the J call TRBJ2-1; D perhaps matches TRBD1 (6 bases). This TCR came from a male donor with ankylosing spondylitis or in good health (not recorded which). Material for sequencing was blood, either unsorted or a sorted T cell fraction (not recorded which). The CDR3 region is CSARAFGGPYNEQFF. CDR3 in DNA: TGCAGTGCTAGGGCTTTTGGGGGCCCATACAATGAGCAGTTCTTC.